This TCR beta chain is drawn from a study of persistence of HIV-infected CD4 T cells. The immunoSEQ assay was version 4, run in survey mode. Sequencing was performed with immunoSEQ multiplex PCR; in TCRdb, only in-frame clones are kept and a portion is missing. The sample lists 30,000 to 45,000 clones; roughly 87% were seen once. Regarding this clone: Its antigen is not known.

Nonspecific anti-CD3/anti-CD28 bead stimulation represents the broad CD4+ T cell repertoire. CD4+ T cells upregulating both CD40 ligand and CD69 were sorted as responding cells. The sequences come from CD4+ T cells sorted from PBMCs after roughly 18-hour stimulation, collected from a patient who received antiretroviral therapy. This TCR was recovered from an adult man with HIV who was CMV-seropositive.

CDR3 in DNA: TGTGCCAGCAGTTCCAGGGGTCTGGGAAACACCATATATTTT. Residues: CASSSRGLGNTIYF. This chain links TRBV27 with TRBJ1-3; perhaps TRBD1 as D (6 bases). The CDR3 extends over 14 amino acids. Germline V gives CDR1 MNHEY, CDR2 SMNVEV (reference sequence). V dropped 4 bases and J dropped 4 bases, with 11 bases sitting between them.